Listed here is a single T cell receptor beta chain. Its antigen is still unknown. The data were produced by immunoSEQ multiplex PCR, yet TCRdb's version contains in-frame clones alone and is incomplete. Here the sample spans fewer than 130,000 clones, around 93% being singletons. This entry belongs to a study of T cell responses to AZD1222 COVID-19 vaccine. Second-dose intervals near 4 or 12 weeks were combined. The CDR3 has 14 residues. Deletions cut 4 bases from V and 12 bases from J, with 21 bases between. Germline values: CDR1 LNHDA, CDR2 SQIVND (reference sequence). Study-wide points: Donors were largely white British and mainly female; clonal diversity was possibly underestimated. Seropositive at baseline were only a handful of AZD1222 recipients. The breadth and depth of Spike-specific TCRs increased once two AZD1222 doses had been given.

Here the sequenced sample was peripheral blood, taken 28 days after the second AZD1222 dose. The clonotype comes from an adult who received the AZD1222 COVID-19 vaccine. The rearrangement uses TRBV19 and TRBJ1-1; D not certain. The chain's CDR3 is CASSTARQPEFSFF. The CDR3 bases are TGTGCCAGTAGTACCGCCCGGCAGCCGGAATTCTCTTTCTTT.